This TCR beta chain was obtained from a study of cytomegalovirus exposure and HLA in healthy donors. Study-level results: Reportedly, a later analysis found an Asian-associated ancestry cluster had fewer N-insertions than the approximately 670-donor mean.

The germline V gene has CDR1 MDHEN and CDR2 SYDVKM. V lost 2 bases, J lost 5 bases, and 12 bases stayed unmatched. The CDR3 spans 17 residues. PCR was performed using 60 Vbeta and 13 Jbeta primers. The data were produced by immunoSEQ multiplex PCR, yet TCRdb's version contains in-frame clones alone and is incomplete. Among over 85,000 clones listed, roughly 78% were seen once. Regarding this clone: The antigen is unknown.

This TCR derives from a woman aged 25 to 39 in good health and CMV-seronegative. Sequencing used PBMCs. The rearrangement uses TRBV28 and TRBJ2-3; 8 nucleotides match TRBD2. DNA for the CDR3: TGTGCCAGCAGTTTAGCAGGTTTGGCGGGAGGAGGAGATACGCAGTATTTT. Its translation: CASSLAGLAGGGDTQYF.